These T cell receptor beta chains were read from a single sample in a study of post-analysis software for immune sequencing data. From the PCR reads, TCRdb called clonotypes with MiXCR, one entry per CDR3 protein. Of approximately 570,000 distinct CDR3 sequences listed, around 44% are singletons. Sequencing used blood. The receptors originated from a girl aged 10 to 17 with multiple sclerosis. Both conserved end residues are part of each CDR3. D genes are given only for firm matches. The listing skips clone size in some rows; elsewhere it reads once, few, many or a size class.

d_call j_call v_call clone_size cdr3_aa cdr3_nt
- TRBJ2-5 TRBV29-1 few CSVEDEVQYF TGCAGCGTTGAAGATGAGGTGCAGTACTTC
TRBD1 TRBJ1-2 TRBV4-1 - CASSQGGTAIGYTF TGCGCCAGCAGCCAAGGAGGGACAGCGATTGGCTACACCTTC
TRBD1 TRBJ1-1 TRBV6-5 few CASSYQTGLNTEAFF TGTGCCAGCAGTTACCAGACAGGGCTGAACACTGAAGCTTTCTTT
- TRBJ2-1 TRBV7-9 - CASSLATADNEQFF TGTGCCAGCAGCTTAGCAACAGCCGACAATGAGCAGTTCTTC
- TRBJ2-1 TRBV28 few CASSRHTYNEQFF TGTGCCAGCAGCCGGCACACGTACAATGAGCAGTTCTTC
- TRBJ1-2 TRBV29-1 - CSVETGRRYGYTF TGCAGCGTTGAAACAGGGCGAAGATATGGCTACACCTTC
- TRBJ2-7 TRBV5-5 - CASSWGAGITYEQYF TGTGCCAGCAGCTGGGGTGCGGGGATAACCTACGAGCAGTACTTC
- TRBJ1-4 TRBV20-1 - CSASRRSTNEKLFF TGCAGTGCTAGTCGGCGGTCAACTAATGAAAAACTGTTTTTT
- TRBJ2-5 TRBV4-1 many CASSQVGQETQYF TGCGCCAGCAGCCAAGTGGGTCAAGAGACCCAGTACTTC
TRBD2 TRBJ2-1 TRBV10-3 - CAISELAGGNEQFF TGTGCCATCAGTGAGCTAGCGGGAGGGAATGAGCAGTTCTTC
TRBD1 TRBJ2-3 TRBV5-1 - CASSLEGADTDTQYF TGCGCCAGCAGCTTGGAGGGGGCGGACACAGATACGCAGTATTTT
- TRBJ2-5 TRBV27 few CASSPRFASARVEQYF TGTGCCAGCAGTCCTCGATTCGCTAGCGCCAGGGTCGAGCAGTACTTT
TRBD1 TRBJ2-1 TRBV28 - CASSWGQGPKFF TGTGCCAGCAGCTGGGGACAGGGGCCAAAGTTCTTC
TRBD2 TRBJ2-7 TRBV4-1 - CASSQVEGLSSYEQYF TGCGCCAGCAGCCAAGTAGAGGGACTAAGCTCCTACGAGCAGTACTTC
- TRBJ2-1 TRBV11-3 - CASSLGGSGENEQFF TGTGCCAGCAGCTTAGGGGGCTCAGGGGAAAATGAGCAGTTCTTC
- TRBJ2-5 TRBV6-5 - CASSYSLGEGLETQYF TGTGCCAGCAGTTACTCCCTAGGGGAAGGGTTGGAGACCCAGTACTTC
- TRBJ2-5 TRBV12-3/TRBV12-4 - CASSLFMEQYF TGTGCCAGCAGCCTATTCATGGAGCAGTACTTC
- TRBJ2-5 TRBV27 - CASSLGLPGNEQYF TGTGCCAGCAGTTTAGGACTACCAGGGAATGAGCAGTACTTC
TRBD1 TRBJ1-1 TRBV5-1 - CASSSMTGESTEAFF TGCGCCAGCAGCTCTATGACAGGGGAAAGCACTGAAGCTTTCTTT
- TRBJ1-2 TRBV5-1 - CASSKDTTNYGYTF TGCGCCAGCAGCAAGGACACGACTAACTATGGCTACACCTTC
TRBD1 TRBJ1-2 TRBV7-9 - CASSFGTGTYGYTF TGTGCCAGCAGCTTTGGGACAGGGACCTATGGCTACACCTTC
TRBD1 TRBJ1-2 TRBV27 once CASSSSGTETNYGYTF TGTGCCAGCAGTTCCTCCGGGACAGAAACTAACTATGGCTACACCTTC
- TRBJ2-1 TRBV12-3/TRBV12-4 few CASSFAGNNEQFF TGTGCCAGCAGTTTTGCGGGAAACAATGAGCAGTTCTTC
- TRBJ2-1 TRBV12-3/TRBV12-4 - CASITGGGYNEQFF TGTGCCAGCATAACAGGGGGAGGGTACAATGAGCAGTTCTTC
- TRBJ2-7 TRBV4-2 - CASSQDSSPEQYF TGTGCCAGCAGCCAAGATTCCTCACCCGAGCAGTACTTC
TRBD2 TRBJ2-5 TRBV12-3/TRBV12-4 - CASRGLAGEQYF TGTGCCAGCAGGGGACTAGCAGGGGAGCAGTACTTC